The 11 T cell receptor beta chains in this list originate from one sample, sequenced in a study of OX40 agonist ivuxolimab in advanced cancers. Assay: immunoSEQ multiplex PCR; the TCRdb copy retains only in-frame clones and omits some. Counted here are roughly 36,000 clones, about four fifths occurring once; the ten biggest clones make up roughly 19%. The sample in question was CD4+ or CD8+ T cells sorted from blood, obtained in a trial of the OX40 agonist ivuxolimab. These TCRs come from an adult with an advanced solid tumor such as melanoma, head and neck, liver or kidney cancer.

This clone occurred once. J is TRBJ1-6 and V is TRBV7-2, with D perhaps matching TRBD1 (5 bases). Germline lookup yields CDR1 SGHTA and CDR2 FQGNSA. The CDR3 has 15 amino acids. Trimming removed 0 bases from V and 7 bases from J, with 10 bases in between. The CDR3 is CASSLATVLNSPLHF. The CDR3 DNA reads TGTGCCAGCAGCTTAGCGACAGTCCTCAATTCACCCCTCCACTTT.

This clone was picked up one time. The chain uses TRBV7-8 and TRBJ2-1; 12 nucleotides match TRBD2. Per the germline V gene, CDR1 is SGHVS and CDR2 is FQNEAQ. The junction had 9 bases not matched to a gene; V was cut back by 6 bases and J by 9 bases. There are 15 residues in the CDR3. CDR3 sequence (DNA): TGTGCCAGCAGACCACTAGCGGGGGGTAGCTTTGAGCAGTTCTTC. Translated, it gives CASRPLAGGSFEQFF.

V gene TRBV11-2 combines with J gene TRBJ1-1; no firm D call. The V end lost 0 bases, the J end lost 1 base, and 3 bases lay between the germline ends. The germline gives CDR1 SGHAT, CDR2 FQNNGV. This CDR3 region has 13 residues. The CDR3 nucleotides read TGTGCCAGCAGCTTAGATAGGAACACTGAAGCTTTCTTT. Its translation is CASSLDRNTEAFF. The whole variable domain, filled in from reference TRBV11-2 and TRBJ1-1, reads EAGVAQSPRYKIIEKRQSVAFWCNPISGHATLYWYQQILGQGPKLLIQFQNNGVVDDSQLPKDRFSAERLKGVDSTLKIQPAKLEDSAVYLCASSLDRNTEAFFGQGTRLTVV.

This chain links TRBV5-1 with TRBJ1-1, with 11 bases fitting TRBD1. V shed 0 bases and J 14 bases; nucleotides not matched to a gene: 6. Germline-derived CDR1 and CDR2 are SGHRS and YFSETQ. There are 13 residues in the CDR3. This CDR3 is CASSLGDRGSHFF. For the CDR3, the DNA is TGCGCCAGCAGCTTGGGGGACAGGGGGTCCCACTTCTTT.

The chain is built from TRBV5-1 and TRBJ1-1; D is ambiguous. The germline CDR1 and CDR2 sequences are SGHRS and YFSETQ. The V end was cut by 2 bases, the J end by 1 base, with 6 bases between. The CDR3 covers 13 residues. CDR3 in DNA: TGCGCCAGCAGCTTTATAGAGAACACTGAAGCTTTCTTT. This encodes CASSFIENTEAFF.

V is TRBV29-1 and J is TRBJ1-1; D is unresolved. V was pared by 4 bases and J by 4 bases, with 13 bases between. The CDR3 contains 13 residues. Germline CDR1 and CDR2: SQVTM and ANQGSEA. The CDR3 DNA is TGCAGCGTTGTTCAGGCCTGGGGCACTGAAGCTTTCTTT. Protein sequence: CSVVQAWGTEAFF.

The chain combines TRBV19 with TRBJ2-2, with TRBD1 matching over 7 bases. CDR1 is LNHDA and CDR2 is SQIVND in the germline V gene (reference sequence). Trimming at V came to 3 bases and at J to 5 bases, leaving 6 bases not matched to a gene. This CDR3 has 15 amino acids. In nucleotides, the CDR3 is TGTGCCAGTAGTATTGTCGGGACAGAAACCGGGGAGCTGTTTTTT. Protein product: CASSIVGTETGELFF.

CDR3 nucleotides: TGTGCCAGCAGCCCCGACAGGGAGGGGGTAGCTTTCTTT. This gives the protein CASSPDREGVAFF. This sequence joins TRBV5-4 and TRBJ1-1; 7 positions match TRBD1. The CDR3 totals 13 residues. V was clipped by 4 bases and J by 10 bases; unmatched bases: 10. Per the germline V gene, CDR1 is SGHNT and CDR2 is YYREEE (reference sequence).

The gene calls are TRBV19 and TRBJ1-5; TRBD1 is a possible D gene (6 bases). Germline V gene sequence: CDR1 LNHDA, CDR2 SQIVND (reference sequence). V was trimmed by 3 bases and J by 0 bases, leaving 9 bases between them. This CDR3 has 15 residues. The DNA for the CDR3 is TGTGCCAGTAGTATCGGGGGGGCTAGCAATCAGCCCCAGCATTTT. As protein: CASSIGGASNQPQHF.

The gene calls are TRBV5-1 and TRBJ1-5; 7 nucleotides agree with TRBD1. The CDR3 covers 15 residues. Germline V gene data show CDR1 as SGHRS and CDR2 as YFSETQ. V trimming: 0 bases; J trimming: 7 bases; junction bases outside the gene matches: 7. CDR3 sequence: CASSLEPGQQQPQHF. In DNA, the CDR3 is TGCGCCAGCAGCTTGGAACCGGGACAGCAACAGCCCCAGCATTTT.

The chain recombines TRBV27 with TRBJ1-2, with 8 positions matching TRBD1. Germline CDR1 and CDR2: MNHEY and SMNVEV (reference sequence). CDR3 length: 14 amino acids. The J segment lost 4 bases and the V segment lost 3 bases, leaving 4 bases of the junction unmatched. CDR3 residues: CASSFAGGAYGYTF. Here the CDR3 DNA reads TGTGCCAGCAGTTTTGCAGGGGGCGCCTATGGCTACACCTTC.